This note documents a single TCR beta chain sequence. The source of the sample is a study of blood T cell repertoires in COVID-19. On the study more broadly: Acute and convalescent COVID-19 samples came from the United States, Italy and Spain. PBMCs, B-cell-depleted T cells, or T cells provided the cDNA or gDNA that made up the material.

Original methodology: By means of reference gene primer amplification, nucleated cell counts were estimated. The table came from immunoSEQ multiplex PCR; TCRdb's copy has only in-frame clones and leaves some out. Clonal size and the V and J genes are those of that table, whereas D and trimming came from the DNA. Here the sample spans approximately 280,000 clones, over 75% being singletons. Germline CDR1 reads KGHSH; CDR2 reads LQKENI. CDR3 length: 15 residues. The V end lost 2 bases, the J end lost 2 bases, and 10 bases lay between the germline ends. The sample comprised peripheral blood. The clonotype originates from a man between 18 and 35 years old with active or convalescent COVID-19. V usage is TRBV18 and J usage is TRBJ1-3; no clear D gene. In DNA form, the CDR3 reads TGTGCCAGCTCACCATCCATTTTCCCTGGAAACACCATATATTTT. Residues: CASSPSIFPGNTIYF.